This T cell receptor (beta chain) was sequenced for a study of radiotherapy plus CTLA-4 blockade in lung cancer. Here immunoSEQ multiplex PCR was the method, and the copy in TCRdb shows in-frame clones only, minus some. The repertoire has about 100,000 clones, around 82% of them found once; the top ten carry over 0.75%. CDR3 length equals 12 residues. Trimming cost V 4 bases and J 8 bases, with 10 bases left between them. In germline, CDR1 is SNHLY, CDR2 FYNNEI. Here the sequenced sample was peripheral blood, taken from a patient treated with radiotherapy plus ipilimumab. The sequence came from a human donor with non-small cell lung cancer who had stable disease on radiotherapy plus ipilimumab. The V call is TRBV2, the J call TRBJ2-3; no firm D call. Here the CDR3 DNA reads TGTGCCAGCAGTGGGGGAATTAGTACGCAGTATTTT. Translating gives CASSGGISTQYF.